Listed here are 6 T cell receptor beta chains from one sample, sequenced in a study of T cells after yellow fever vaccination. TCRdb re-derived calls from the 5' RACE reads in MiXCR, one entry per CDR3 protein. Among 620,000 or so distinct CDR3 sequences listed, roughly 17% were seen once. This material consisted of PBMCs, taken 4 to 5 days after the first yellow fever vaccination. The receptors stem from a man aged 18 to 29 who received the YFV17D yellow fever vaccine.

J is TRBJ2-1 and V is TRBV20-1, with 7 bases that match TRBD2. This CDR3 spans 14 amino acids. Germline-derived CDR1 and CDR2 are DFQATT and SNEGSKA (reference sequence). J lost 3 bases, V lost 2 bases, and 4 bases had no gene match. The CDR3: CSARKAGVYNEQFF. CDR3 nucleotide sequence: TGCAGTGCTAGAAAGGCGGGAGTCTACAATGAGCAGTTCTTC.

The V and J genes are TRBV9 and TRBJ1-2; 11 bases match TRBD1. CDR3 length: 15 residues. With V trimmed by 3 bases and J by 13 bases, 14 bases remained unmatched. CDR1 is SGDLS and CDR2 is YYNGEE in the germline V gene. This CDR3 reads CASSAGTGGHLRSTF. The CDR3 DNA is TGTGCCAGCAGCGCCGGGACAGGGGGACACCTTCGAAGCACCTTC.

This clonotype occurred a few times. In DNA form, the CDR3 reads TGTGCCAGCAGCACTACTGCTGTCTGGGACACCATATATTTT. It is translated as CASSTTAVWDTIYF. The rearrangement uses TRBV7-2 and TRBJ1-3; D ambiguous. The germline V gene encodes CDR1 SGHTA and CDR2 FQGNSA. The V end lost 5 bases, the J end lost 8 bases, and 16 bases lay between the germline ends. The CDR3 length is 14 residues.

This chain connects TRBV6-2 or TRBV6-3 to TRBJ2-1; TRBD2 might be the D (5 bases). V dropped 1 base and J dropped 4 bases, with 11 bases sitting between them. CDR1 and CDR2 (germline): MNHEY, SVGEGT. The CDR3 length is 15 residues. In DNA form, the CDR3 reads TGTGCCAGCAGTTACTTTCAGGAGGCTTACAATGAGCAGTTCTTC. It yields the protein CASSYFQEAYNEQFF.

This clonotype has only a few counts. The chain employs TRBV7-2 and TRBJ2-4; tentatively, D is TRBD1 (6 bases). The germline V gene encodes CDR1 SGHTA and CDR2 FQGNSA. V gave up 1 base and J gave up 8 bases, with 12 bases separating them. The CDR3 sequence is 14 residues long. The CDR3 sequence: CASSLGSGEYIQYF. CDR3 sequence (DNA): TGTGCCAGCAGCTTAGGGTCAGGGGAGTACATTCAGTACTTC.

CDR3 amino acids: CSAYGPAGEQYF. CDR3 nucleotide sequence: TGCAGTGCCTACGGACCGGCAGGGGAGCAGTACTTC. This chain links TRBV20-1 with TRBJ2-7; D perhaps matches TRBD1 (5 bases). This CDR3 has 12 amino acids. The germline gives CDR1 DFQATT, CDR2 SNEGSKA (reference sequence). The ends were cut back, 6 bases at V and 7 bases at J, with 16 bases in the middle.